The clone carrying this T cell receptor beta chain was found a few times. Its antigen is unidentified. The assay was immunoSEQ multiplex PCR, and TCRdb's table has in-frame clones only and misses some. The data hold about 25,000 clones, with more than 65% observed a single time. Before any sequencing was done, the ViraFEST assay used viral peptide pools to expand antigen-specific CD4+ T cells. Following culture for ten to eleven days, CD4+ T cells were isolated. Each participant was administered two doses of either the BNT162b2 or the mRNA-1273 vaccine. Recipients of the vaccine had no prior SARS-CoV-2 infection and negative nucleocapsid antibodies. Every well housed two million PBMC, which grew in culture alongside around 10 IU/ml IL-2 and about 10 ug/ml peptides. This entry belongs to a study of vaccination effects on CD4 cells after COVID-19. Study-wide findings and caveats: Within healthy vaccinees, only 1 of 255 vaccine-induced clones displayed cross-reactivity with common cold coronaviruses. Clonal contraction was marked in infection- and vaccine-induced clones late after vaccination.

The V end was cut by 3 bases, the J end by 8 bases, with 11 bases between. In germline, CDR1 is SGHVS, CDR2 FQNEAQ. This CDR3 comprises 14 residues. The J gene is TRBJ1-6, the V gene TRBV7-8; unclear D gene. Specimen: CD4+ T cells from PBMCs cultured with SARS-CoV-2 spike peptides, collected after COVID-19 vaccination. The clonotype comes from a human donor who received a COVID-19 vaccine. The chain's CDR3 is CASSLNSNDSPLHF. The CDR3 region has the DNA TGTGCCAGCAGCTTGAATTCGAACGATTCACCCCTCCACTTT. The variable domain in full, completed from reference TRBV7-8 and TRBJ1-6, reads GAGVSQSPRYKVAKRGQDVALRCDPISGHVSLFWYQQALGQGPEFLTYFQNEAQLDKSGLPSDRFFAERPEGSVSTLKIQRTQQEDSAVYLCASSLNSNDSPLHFGNGTRLTVT.